The 23 T cell receptor beta chains listed next were all sequenced from one sample in a study of blood T cell repertoires in COVID-19. The protocol was immunoSEQ multiplex PCR, while the TCRdb copy is restricted to in-frame clones and leaves out a portion. The sample lists over 90,000 clones, roughly 90% occurring once. The sample was peripheral blood. The receptors come from an older woman with acute or convalescent COVID-19.

This clone was detected only once. The gene calls are TRBV6-1 and TRBJ2-7; TRBD2 agrees at 14 bases. Germline V gene sequence: CDR1 MNHNS, CDR2 SASEGT. V was clipped by 4 bases and J by 4 bases; unmatched bases: 12. This CDR3 has 18 residues. The CDR3, as DNA: TGTGCCAGCAGTGGGTACCCCGGGACTAGCGGGAGTTGGTACGAGCAGTACGTC. It encodes CASSGYPGTSGSWYEQYV.

The V gene is TRBV5-1, the J gene TRBJ2-7; D possibly corresponds to TRBD1 (5 bases). CDR3 length: 13 amino acids. The V and J ends lost 2 bases and 2 bases respectively, with 8 bases between them. Looked up from germline, CDR1 is SGHRS and CDR2 is YFSETQ. DNA of the CDR3: TGCGCCAGCAGCTTTCAGGGTACCTACGAGCAGTACTTC. Its protein product is CASSFQGTYEQYF.

V usage is TRBV3-1 (or the pseudogene TRBV3-2) and J usage is TRBJ1-1, with D tentatively TRBD1 (5 bases). Trimming took 4 bases from V and 5 from J, leaving 11 bases between them. CDR3 length: 13 amino acids. Germline V lookup: CDR1 LGHDT, CDR2 YNNKEL (reference sequence). The CDR3 bases are TGTGCCAGCAGCCTCCAGGGAGGGACTGAAGCTTTCTTT. Translating gives CASSLQGGTEAFF.

This clone was found once. The CDR3 protein is CASSSLLEDEQFF. CDR3 nucleotide sequence: TGCGCCAGCAGCTCCCTTCTAGAAGACGAGCAGTTCTTC. The chain combines TRBV5-1 with TRBJ2-1; no clear D. This CDR3 has 13 amino acids. Trimming took off 3 bases at V and 10 bases at J, with 14 bases between the two ends. Germline V gene lookup returns CDR1 SGHRS and CDR2 YFSETQ. The whole variable domain, filled in from reference TRBV5-1 and TRBJ2-1, reads KAGVTQTPRYLIKTRGQQVTLSCSPISGHRSVSWYQQTPGQGLQFLFEYFSETQRNKGNFPGRFSGRQFSNSRSEMNVSTLELGDSALYLCASSSLLEDEQFFGPGTRLTVL.

V and J are TRBV7-8 and TRBJ2-1; 11 bases map to TRBD2. CDR3 size: 20 residues. From germline, CDR1 is SGHVS and CDR2 FQNEAQ. Trimming at V came to 1 base and at J to 5 bases, leaving 16 bases not matched to a gene. The CDR3 DNA reads as TGTGCCAGCAGCTTAGAAGTAGCGGGAGGGTTTTTCACCCCCCACAATGAGCAGTTCTTC. Protein: CASSLEVAGGFFTPHNEQFF.

The chain combines TRBV15 with TRBJ2-1; 7 bases fit TRBD1. CDR1 is LNHNV, CDR2 YYDKDF, per germline (reference sequence). CDR3 length equals 17 residues. Trimming at V came to 1 base and at J to 4 bases, leaving 10 bases not matched to a gene. The CDR3 DNA follows: TGTGCCACCAGCAGAGGAACCGGGACAGAGGGTTACAATGAGCAGTTCTTC. Amino acids: CATSRGTGTEGYNEQFF.

This chain connects TRBV5-1 to TRBJ2-1; 11 bases are a match to TRBD2. With V trimmed by 5 bases and J by 7 bases, 8 bases remained unmatched. CDR3 length equals 15 residues. Germline lookup yields CDR1 SGHRS and CDR2 YFSETQ. Here the CDR3 DNA reads TGCGCCAGCAGGTTAGCGGGAGGGCCAATTAATGAGCAGTTCTTC. Encoded protein: CASRLAGGPINEQFF.

The J gene is TRBJ1-2, the V gene TRBV5-1; D might be TRBD1 (6 bases). V was pared by 5 bases and J by 4 bases, with 12 bases between. CDR1 SGHRS and CDR2 YFSETQ come from the germline V gene. This CDR3 is 13 amino acids long. In nucleotides, the CDR3 is TGCGCCAGCAGAGGAACAGGGACCTATGGCTACACCTTC. As protein: CASRGTGTYGYTF.

The J gene is TRBJ1-2, the V gene TRBV2; 9 positions agree with TRBD1. Germline V gives CDR1 SNHLY, CDR2 FYNNEI. This CDR3 has 15 amino acids. The V and J ends lost 8 bases and 4 bases, in that order; junction bases with no gene match: 11. The CDR3 bases are TGTGCCAGCGAAACAGGGGGCAATTCGCGCTATGGCTACACCTTC. Translated, it gives CASETGGNSRYGYTF.

The chain recombines TRBV5-5 with TRBJ1-4, with unresolved D. The CDR3 extends over 14 amino acids. Trimming removed 1 base from V and 7 bases from J, with 11 bases in between. Germline V gene data show CDR1 as SGHKS and CDR2 as YYEKEE (reference sequence). The CDR3 loop is CASSLNAAGEKLFF. CDR3 coding DNA: TGTGCCAGCAGCTTGAACGCTGCAGGTGAAAAACTGTTTTTT.

In nucleotides, the CDR3 is TGTGCCAGCTCACCACTCCGGTCGGCTGGCGGGTCTGACATTCAGTACTTC. Protein: CASSPLRSAGGSDIQYF. The chain recombines TRBV18 with TRBJ2-4; a weak D match, TRBD2 (5 bases). The CDR3 length is 17 residues. V was shortened by 1 base and J by 8 bases, with 21 bases between the two germline ends. CDR1 and CDR2 (germline): KGHSH, LQKENI. Full variable domain (remainder filled in from reference TRBV18 and TRBJ2-4): NAGVMQNPRHLVRRRGQEARLRCSPMKGHSHVYWYRQLPEEGLKFMVYLQKENIIDESGMPKERFSAEFPKEGPSILRIQQVVRGDSAAYFCASSPLRSAGGSDIQYFGAGTRLSVL.

The chain carries TRBV7-2 and TRBJ1-6, with TRBD1 as a possible D gene (5 bases). In germline, CDR1 is SGHTA, CDR2 FQGNSA. CDR3 length equals 13 residues. V lost 1 base and J lost 15, with 13 bases in between. The CDR3 region has the DNA TGTGCCAGCAGCTTAGGGGGCCCTAGGAACCTCCACTTT. Protein product: CASSLGGPRNLHF. The variable domain in full, with the rest retrieved from reference TRBV7-2 and TRBJ1-6, is GAGVSQSPSNKVTEKGKDVELRCDPISGHTALYWYRQSLGQGLEFLIYFQGNSAPDKSGLPSDRFSAERTGGSVSTLTIQRTQQEDSAVYLCASSLGGPRNLHFGNGTRLTVT.

In its sample, this clone was seen once. The chain links TRBV12-5 to TRBJ1-2; 12 positions agree with TRBD1. The J segment lost 2 bases and the V segment lost 1 base, leaving 2 bases of the junction unmatched. Per the germline V gene, CDR1 is LGHNT and CDR2 is FRNRAP. The CDR3 has 16 residues. The CDR3 loop is CASGLAGTGGNYGYTF. CDR3 nucleotides: TGTGCTAGTGGTTTGGCGGGGACAGGGGGCAACTATGGCTACACCTTC.

The chain joins TRBV29-1 to TRBJ1-1; no reliable D call. In germline, CDR1 is SQVTM, CDR2 ANQGSEA. V lost 4 bases and J 2 bases, leaving 11 bases between the germline ends. CDR3 length: 13 residues. CDR3 sequence (DNA): TGCAGCGTTGGGGAGACACTTAACACTGAAGCTTTCTTT. This encodes CSVGETLNTEAFF.

V and J are TRBV3-1 (or the pseudogene TRBV3-2) and TRBJ1-3; no definite D call. The germline V gene encodes CDR1 LGHDT and CDR2 YNNKEL (reference sequence). Trimming pared 0 bases from V and 0 bases from J, leaving 6 bases between. This CDR3 spans 15 amino acids. CDR3 in DNA: TGTGCCAGCAGCCAAGAACTGCCCTCTGGAAACACCATATATTTT. Residues: CASSQELPSGNTIYF.

This clone was recorded only once. The CDR3 reads CATSRDYGGSYEQYV. CDR3 DNA sequence: TGTGCCACCAGCAGAGATTACGGGGGCTCCTACGAGCAGTACGTC. V is TRBV15 and J is TRBJ2-7; D possibly corresponds to TRBD2 (6 bases). Per germline, CDR1 LNHNV and CDR2 YYDKDF (reference sequence). The length of the CDR3 is 15 residues. Trimming left V 0 bases short and J 0 bases short, with 9 bases between.

Concerning this clone itself: An end of the junction does not agree with germline; a read error may underlie this. The chain joins TRBV18 to TRBJ1-1; 7 nucleotides match TRBD1. The CDR3 is made up of 13 amino acids. Germline V gene lookup returns CDR1 KGHSH and CDR2 LQKENI. DNA for the CDR3: TGTGCCGGCTCACCTGGACAGGACACTGAAGCTTTCTTT. Protein: CAGSPGQDTEAFF.

The genes are TRBV15 and TRBJ1-1, with a weak D call TRBD1 (5 bases). The CDR3 has 15 residues. Trimming removed 0 bases at V and 8 bases at J, with 16 bases between. Looked up from germline, CDR1 is LNHNV and CDR2 is YYDKDF (reference sequence). In DNA, the CDR3 is TGTGCCACCAGCAGAGAAACAGGTATCGGAGAAGAAGCTTTCTTT. This codes for CATSRETGIGEEAFF. The variable domain in full, completed from reference TRBV15 and TRBJ1-1, reads DAMVIQNPRYQVTQFGKPVTLSCSQTLNHNVMYWYQQKSSQAPKLLFHYYDKDFNNEADTPDNFQSRRPNTSFCFLDIRSPGLGDTAMYLCATSRETGIGEEAFFGQGTRLTVV.

The V gene is TRBV2, the J gene TRBJ2-2; D may be TRBD2 (5 bases). The CDR3 extends over 16 amino acids. Per the germline V gene, CDR1 is SNHLY and CDR2 is FYNNEI. Trimming stripped 5 bases from V and 1 base from J, with 14 bases between. CDR3 region: CASSRGERVNTGELFF. CDR3 sequence (DNA): TGTGCCAGCAGTCGCGGTGAGAGGGTGAACACCGGGGAGCTGTTTTTT. Supplemented by reference TRBV2 and TRBJ2-2, the full variable domain reads EPEVTQTPSHQVTQMGQEVILRCVPISNHLYFYWYRQILGQKVEFLVSFYNNEISEKSEIFDDQFSVERPDGSNFTLKIRSTKLEDSAMYFCASSRGERVNTGELFFGEGSRLTVL.

The chain recombines TRBV11-3 with TRBJ2-2, with 8 nucleotides matching TRBD1. V trimming: 4 bases; J trimming: 0 bases; junction bases outside the gene matches: 4. The CDR3 length is 16 residues. Looked up from germline, CDR1 is SGHNT and CDR2 is YENEEA. The CDR3 region has the DNA TGTGCCAGCAGCTACCCGACAGGGGCGAACACCGGGGAGCTGTTTTTT. Protein product: CASSYPTGANTGELFF.

This clone was detected once. Other DNA sequences in the same sample also yield this CDR3. This sequence joins TRBV7-9 and TRBJ1-6; TRBD1 aligns across 7 bases. The CDR3 is 15 residues long. Germline CDR1 reads SEHNR; CDR2 reads FQNEAQ (reference sequence). V lost 5 bases to trimming and J lost 5 bases; unmatched junction nucleotides: 6. This CDR3 reads CASSLGGLDNSPLHF. In nucleotides, the CDR3 is TGTGCCAGCAGCCTAGGGGGCTTGGATAATTCACCCCTCCACTTT.

In this sample, this clone turned up once. The chain has TRBV7-2 and TRBJ2-6; D remains ambiguous. The CDR3 length is 15 residues. V dropped 1 base and J dropped 1 base, with 5 bases sitting between them. CDR1 is SGHTA and CDR2 is FQGNSA in the germline V gene. The CDR3, as DNA: TGTGCCAGCAGCTTAGACCAGTCTGGGGCCAACGTCCTGACTTTC. This sequence encodes CASSLDQSGANVLTF.

The chain uses TRBV2 and TRBJ2-7; D unclear. This CDR3 comprises 11 residues. Trimming left V 7 bases short and J 4 bases short, with 8 bases between. From germline, CDR1 is SNHLY and CDR2 FYNNEI. CDR3: CASTRRYEQYF. The CDR3 DNA reads as TGTGCCAGCACTAGGCGGTACGAGCAGTACTTC.